The TCR beta chain described here comes from a study of T-cell memory formation after mild COVID-19. Study information: Across donors, TCR clusters were largely donor specific. Study results and limitations: Those CD4+ clones that contracted were mainly in CM and EM (CD8+ ones in EMRA).

As regards this clonotype: Its matching antigen is unknown.

This CDR3 region has 18 residues. Between the trimmed V and J ends, which lost 1 base and 1 base, there was a span of 20 bases. CDR1 is LGHDT, CDR2 YNNKEL, per germline (reference sequence). It was 5'RACE with constant-segment primers that produced the TCR alpha and TCR beta cDNA libraries, which carried sample barcodes and UMIs. TCRdb reprocessed the 5' RACE reads via MiXCR and lists one record per CDR3 protein. The data contain a few hundred thousand distinct CDR3 sequences, 24% of them singletons. Sequencing input: PBMCs or a T cell subset sorted from them (not recorded which). The gene calls are TRBV3-1 and TRBJ2-7, with TRBD2 as a possible D gene (5 bases). The source of this sequence is an adult woman who had mild COVID-19 (a few samples of this study predate the infection). Cell type and time point are not known. This CDR3 reads CASSQAGGNRARSYEQYF. The CDR3 nucleotides read TGTGCCAGCAGCCAAGCAGGAGGAAACCGCGCAAGGTCCTACGAGCAGTACTTC.